The 11 T cell receptor beta chains in this list originate from one sample, sequenced in a study of response to subunit inactivated influenza vaccine. A single record per CDR3 protein comes from TCRdb applying MiXCR to the RT-PCR reads. The table has about 180,000 distinct CDR3 sequences, about 10% seen once. The source was CD8+ T cells sorted from PBMCs, collected about 23 months after vaccination. These receptors all come from a man aged 50 to 69 who received an inactivated influenza vaccine.

In this sample, this clonotype turned up many times. J is TRBJ1-2 and V is TRBV20-1, with D perhaps matching TRBD1 (6 bases). V lost 1 base and J 8 bases, leaving 20 bases between the germline ends. This CDR3 comprises 15 residues. The V gene's germline CDR1 is DFQATT and CDR2 SNEGSKA (reference sequence). The CDR3 DNA sequence: TGCAGTGCTAGAGCCCCCGACGCGGGGGGCTGGGGCTACACCTTC. Protein sequence: CSARAPDAGGWGYTF.

The rearrangement joins TRBV20-1 to TRBJ2-1; D possibly corresponds to TRBD1 (6 bases). Looked up from germline, CDR1 is DFQATT and CDR2 is SNEGSKA (reference sequence). The CDR3 totals 16 residues. The V gene lost 1 base and the J gene lost 0 bases, with 13 bases spanning the gap. In nucleotides, the CDR3 is TGCAGTGCTAGAGTTGCAGTAGGGGGCTCCTACAATGAGCAGTTCTTC. Translation: CSARVAVGGSYNEQFF.

This clonotype was counted a few times. V gene TRBV9 combines with J gene TRBJ2-3; D uncertain. CDR3 length equals 17 residues. V lost 1 base to trimming and J lost 1 base, with 16 bases between them. Per germline, CDR1 SGDLS and CDR2 YYNGEE. The CDR3 region is CASSVFGVTRGTDTQYF. The CDR3 DNA sequence: TGTGCCAGCAGCGTATTCGGCGTTACGAGAGGCACAGATACGCAGTATTTT.

This clonotype was seen at least ten times. V and J are TRBV7-9 and TRBJ1-4, with 8 bases fitting TRBD1. Germline-derived CDR1 and CDR2 are SEHNR and FQNEAQ (reference sequence). The V and J ends lost 5 bases and 3 bases, in that order; junction bases with no gene match: 8. The CDR3 has 16 residues. CDR3 in amino acids: CASSTRQGSPNEKLFF. The CDR3 region has the DNA TGTGCCAGCAGCACGCGACAGGGGTCCCCTAATGAAAAACTGTTTTTT.

Only a few counts were recorded for this clonotype. The J gene is TRBJ2-5, the V gene TRBV5-1; 7 bases align to TRBD2. V lost 3 bases, J lost 1 base, and 6 bases stayed unmatched. This CDR3 is built from 15 residues. The germline V gene encodes CDR1 SGHRS and CDR2 YFSETQ. The CDR3 DNA is TGCGCCAGCAGCTACGGCCTAGCGGCCCAAGAGACCCAGTACTTC. Translating it yields CASSYGLAAQETQYF.

CDR3 loop: CASSQAQGMEAFGYTF. For the CDR3, the DNA is TGTGCCAGCAGCCAAGCCCAGGGGATGGAGGCCTTCGGCTACACCTTC. The V call is TRBV14, the J call TRBJ1-2; D is possibly TRBD1 (6 bases). This CDR3 contains 16 residues. V was cut by 1 base and J by 8 bases, with 20 bases left in between. Germline CDR1 and CDR2: SGHDN and FVKESK.

Only a few counts were recorded for this clonotype. This rearrangement joins TRBV4-3 to TRBJ1-1, with 12 bases identical to TRBD1. V was pared by 1 base and J by 7 bases, with 4 bases of the junction left unmatched. Germline CDR1 is LGHNA and CDR2 is YSLEER. This CDR3 comprises 15 residues. The CDR3 region has the DNA TGCGCCAGCAGCCAAGGGGACAGGGGGCCAGGTGAAGCTTTCTTT. Its protein is CASSQGDRGPGEAFF.

J is TRBJ2-1 and V is TRBV6-1; 8 bases line up with TRBD2. The J segment lost 2 bases and the V segment lost 2 bases, leaving 5 bases of the junction unmatched. The CDR3 consists of 16 residues. Germline lookup yields CDR1 MNHNS and CDR2 SASEGT. CDR3 residues: CASSESRLATYNEQFF. Here the CDR3 DNA reads TGTGCCAGCAGTGAATCCCGACTAGCGACCTACAATGAGCAGTTCTTC.

Only a few counts were recorded for this clonotype. The chain couples TRBV20-1 to TRBJ2-4; 7 bases align to TRBD2. The CDR3 contains 13 residues. Losses at the gene ends were 7 bases for V and 8 bases for J; bases not matched to a gene: 11. Germline CDR1 DFQATT, CDR2 SNEGSKA (reference sequence). CDR3 in amino acids: CSGKGRERHIQYF. CDR3 bases: TGCAGTGGGAAGGGGCGGGAGCGACACATTCAGTACTTC.

This clonotype has more than one count but fewer than ten. The chain uses TRBV28 and TRBJ2-7; D is unclear. Germline loops: CDR1 MDHEN, CDR2 SYDVKM. Trimming stripped 5 bases from V and 0 bases from J, with 14 bases between. The CDR3 spans 15 residues. The CDR3 protein is CASSATYGTSYEQYF. CDR3 bases: TGTGCCAGCAGTGCAACCTATGGCACCTCCTACGAGCAGTACTTC. The whole variable domain, remainder taken from reference TRBV28 and TRBJ2-7, is DVKVTQSSRYLVKRTGEKVFLECVQDMDHENMFWYRQDPGLGLRLIYFSYDVKMKEKGDIPEGYSVSREKKERFSLILESASTNQTSMYLCASSATYGTSYEQYFGPGTRLTVT.

The chain uses TRBV6-5 and TRBJ2-5, with 8 positions matching TRBD1. The CDR3 extends over 15 amino acids. V was pared by 4 bases and J by 3 bases, with 7 bases of the junction left unmatched. The germline V gene has CDR1 MNHEY and CDR2 SVGAGI. CDR3: CASSSTGVSEETQYF. The CDR3 DNA reads as TGTGCCAGCAGTTCGACAGGGGTATCGGAAGAGACCCAGTACTTC.